Below are 7 T cell receptor beta chains sequenced from a single sample in a study of response to subunit inactivated influenza vaccine. TCRdb reanalysed the RT-PCR reads using MiXCR and keeps one entry per CDR3 protein. The sample has hundreds of thousands of distinct CDR3 sequences; roughly 14% are singletons. Source: PBMCs from blood, taken about 11 days after vaccination. The receptors were gathered from a man aged 45-65 years who received an inactivated influenza vaccine.

The rearrangement links TRBV7-3 to TRBJ2-3; 14 nucleotides line up with TRBD2. The CDR3 totals 15 residues. Germline trimming cut 5 bases from V and 7 bases from J; bases unmatched to any gene: 5. The germline V gene encodes CDR1 SGHTA and CDR2 FQGTGA. The CDR3 spells CASSAGLAGVYTQYF. In nucleotides, the CDR3 is TGTGCCAGCAGCGCGGGACTAGCGGGAGTTTATACGCAGTATTTT.

This clonotype has a handful of counts. V and J are TRBV27 and TRBJ2-1, with TRBD2 as a possible D gene (5 bases). Germline CDR1 is MNHEY and CDR2 is SMNVEV (reference sequence). Trimming shortened V by 7 bases and J by 7 bases, and 20 bases separated the two germline ends. The CDR3 sequence is 15 residues long. The chain's CDR3 is CASNSFAGGRNEQFF. For the CDR3, the DNA is TGTGCCAGCAACTCTTTCGCGGGCGGAAGGAATGAGCAGTTCTTC.

This chain joins TRBV20-1 and TRBJ2-3, with TRBD2 matching 12 bases. The V segment lost 4 bases and the J segment 2 bases; nucleotides outside the gene matches: 4. CDR3 size: 15 residues. Germline CDR1 is DFQATT and CDR2 is SNEGSKA (reference sequence). The CDR3 nucleotides read TGCAGTGCTACGCGGACTAGCGGGACCACAGATACGCAGTATTTT. Its translation is CSATRTSGTTDTQYF.

This clonotype was counted between two and nine times. J is TRBJ1-1 and V is TRBV5-1; no reliable D call. Germline CDR1 and CDR2: SGHRS and YFSETQ. Deletions cut 2 bases from V and 1 base from J, with 6 bases between. The length of the CDR3 is 13 residues. CDR3 nucleotide sequence: TGCGCCAGCAGCTTCCTGAGGAACACTGAAGCTTTCTTT. Translated: CASSFLRNTEAFF. Variable domain in full (rest from reference TRBV5-1 and TRBJ1-1): KAGVTQTPRYLIKTRGQQVTLSCSPISGHRSVSWYQQTPGQGLQFLFEYFSETQRNKGNFPGRFSGRQFSNSRSEMNVSTLELGDSALYLCASSFLRNTEAFFGQGTRLTVV.

This clonotype occurred a few times. The chain combines TRBV12-3 or TRBV12-4 with TRBJ2-1; 13 bases match TRBD2. With 5 bases clipped from V and 3 bases from J, the junction kept 7 bases outside the gene matches. CDR3 length equals 17 residues. As DNA, the CDR3 is TGTGCCAGCAGTCGAGATGGGACTAGCGGGAACTACAATGAGCAGTTCTTC. Its translation is CASSRDGTSGNYNEQFF.

The CDR3 reads CATSRDRALGEQYF. As DNA, the CDR3 is TGTGCCACCAGCAGGGACAGGGCACTCGGCGAGCAGTACTTC. This chain links TRBV15 with TRBJ2-7, with 8 nucleotides matching TRBD1. The CDR3 sequence is 14 residues long. The germline V gene encodes CDR1 LNHNV and CDR2 YYDKDF (reference sequence). V dropped 3 bases and J dropped 6; count of bases not matched to a gene: 7.

This clonotype was seen a handful of times. The V gene is TRBV4-2, the J gene TRBJ2-7, with a tentative D call TRBD1 (5 bases). V lost 1 base, J lost 2 bases, and 12 bases lay in between. Looked up from germline, CDR1 is LGHNA and CDR2 is YNFKEQ. The CDR3 has 15 residues. The CDR3 DNA follows: TGTGCCAGCAGCCAAGGGGCCCAGGACACCTACGAGCAGTACTTC. Amino acid sequence: CASSQGAQDTYEQYF.